Given below is one T cell receptor beta chain in context. This sample also contains other DNA sequences that code for the same CDR3. The authors' processing: Researchers report that nucleated cell counts were estimated from reference gene primer amplification. Libraries were prepared by immunoSEQ multiplex PCR; TCRdb keeps only in-frame clonotypes and omits some of them. D and trimming come from the DNA, and the V and J calls and clone size come from that table. In the table there are about 95,000 clones, 81% of which are singletons. This sample stems from a study of blood T cell repertoires in COVID-19. At the level of the study: Acute and convalescent COVID-19 specimens originated in the United States, Italy and Spain. From T cells, B-cell-depleted T cells, or PBMCs came the material, which was cDNA or gDNA.

Deletions cut 4 bases from V and 6 bases from J, with 11 bases between. Germline CDR1 SGHDT, CDR2 YYEEEE. The CDR3 consists of 13 residues. Sequenced input: peripheral blood. The clonotype was recovered from a man older than 75 with active or convalescent COVID-19. The chain joins TRBV5-6 to TRBJ1-5; D gene ambiguous. The CDR3 protein is CASSLDRGQPQHF. CDR3 DNA sequence: TGTGCCAGCAGCCTTGACCGGGGTCAGCCCCAGCATTTT.